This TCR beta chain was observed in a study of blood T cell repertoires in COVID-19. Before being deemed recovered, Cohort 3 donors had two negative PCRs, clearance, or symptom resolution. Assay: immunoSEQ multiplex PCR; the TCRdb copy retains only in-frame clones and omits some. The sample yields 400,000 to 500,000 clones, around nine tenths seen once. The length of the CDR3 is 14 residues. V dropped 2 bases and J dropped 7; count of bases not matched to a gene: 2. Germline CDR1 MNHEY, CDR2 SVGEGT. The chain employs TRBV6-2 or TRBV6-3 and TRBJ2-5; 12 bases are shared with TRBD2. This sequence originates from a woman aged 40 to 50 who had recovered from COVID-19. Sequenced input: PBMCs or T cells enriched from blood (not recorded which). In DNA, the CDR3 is TGTGCCAGCAGTTACGGACTAGCGGGATGGACCCAGTACTTC. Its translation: CASSYGLAGWTQYF.